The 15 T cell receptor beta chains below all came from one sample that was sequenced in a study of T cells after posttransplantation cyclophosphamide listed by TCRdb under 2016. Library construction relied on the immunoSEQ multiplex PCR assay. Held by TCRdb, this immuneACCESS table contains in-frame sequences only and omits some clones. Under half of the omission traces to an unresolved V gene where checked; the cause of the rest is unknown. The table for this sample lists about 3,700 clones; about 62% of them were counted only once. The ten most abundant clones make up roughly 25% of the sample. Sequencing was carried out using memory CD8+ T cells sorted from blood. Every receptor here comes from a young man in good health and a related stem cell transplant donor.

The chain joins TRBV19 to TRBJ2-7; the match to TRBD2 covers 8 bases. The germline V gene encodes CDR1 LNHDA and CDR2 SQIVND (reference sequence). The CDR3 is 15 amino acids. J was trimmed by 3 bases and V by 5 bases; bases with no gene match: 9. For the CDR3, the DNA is TGTGCCAGTAGTTCACTCGAGGGGACTAGCTACGAGCAGTACTTC. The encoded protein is CASSSLEGTSYEQYF. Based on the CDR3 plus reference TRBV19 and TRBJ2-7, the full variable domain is DGGITQSPKYLFRKEGQNVTLSCEQNLNHDAMYWYRQDPGQGLRLIYYSQIVNDFQKGDIAEGYSVSREKKESFPLTVTSAQKNPTAFYLCASSSLEGTSYEQYFGPGTRLTVT.

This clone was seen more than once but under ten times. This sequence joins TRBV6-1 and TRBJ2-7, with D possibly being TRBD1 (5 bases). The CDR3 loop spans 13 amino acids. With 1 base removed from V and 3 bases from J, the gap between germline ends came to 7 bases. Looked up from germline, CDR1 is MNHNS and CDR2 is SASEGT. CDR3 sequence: CASSEGDSYEQYF. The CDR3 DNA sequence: TGTGCCAGCAGTGAAGGAGACAGCTACGAGCAGTACTTC.

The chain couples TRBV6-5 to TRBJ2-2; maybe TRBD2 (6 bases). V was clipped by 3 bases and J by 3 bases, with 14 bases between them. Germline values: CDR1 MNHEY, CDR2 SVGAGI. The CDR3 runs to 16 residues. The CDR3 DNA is TGTGCCAGCAGTTATATCCGGGACTTAGACACCGGGGAGCTGTTTTTT. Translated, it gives CASSYIRDLDTGELFF.

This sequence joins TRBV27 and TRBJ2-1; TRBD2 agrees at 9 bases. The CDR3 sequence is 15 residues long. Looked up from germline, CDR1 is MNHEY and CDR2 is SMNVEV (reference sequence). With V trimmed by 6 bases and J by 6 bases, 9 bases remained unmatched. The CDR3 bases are TGTGCCAGCAGGAGGGGCGGGGGGGTTCTCAATGAGCAGTTCTTC. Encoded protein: CASRRGGGVLNEQFF.

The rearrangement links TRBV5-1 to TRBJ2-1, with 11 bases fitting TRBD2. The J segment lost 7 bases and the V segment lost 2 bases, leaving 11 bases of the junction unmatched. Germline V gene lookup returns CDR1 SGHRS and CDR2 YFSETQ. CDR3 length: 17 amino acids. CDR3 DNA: TGCGCCAGCAGCTTCCCTGATAGCGGGGGGGATCCGAATGAGCAGTTCTTC. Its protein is CASSFPDSGGDPNEQFF.

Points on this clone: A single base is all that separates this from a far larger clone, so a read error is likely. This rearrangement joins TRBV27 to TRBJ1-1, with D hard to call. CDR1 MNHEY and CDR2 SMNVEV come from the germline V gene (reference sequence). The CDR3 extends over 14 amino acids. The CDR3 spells CASSPVAVNTVAFF. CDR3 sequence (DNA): TGTGCCAGCAGCCCGGTTGCGGTGAACACTGTAGCTTTCTTT.

The DNA of the CDR3 is TGTGCCAGCAGCTCCAATCAGGGGGCGACCCAGTACTTC. Translated, it gives CASSSNQGATQYF. V usage is TRBV7-8 and J usage is TRBJ2-5; TRBD1 matches 8 bases. The V segment lost 4 bases and the J segment 7 bases; nucleotides outside the gene matches: 5. This CDR3 comprises 13 residues. The germline CDR1 and CDR2 sequences are SGHVS and FQNEAQ.

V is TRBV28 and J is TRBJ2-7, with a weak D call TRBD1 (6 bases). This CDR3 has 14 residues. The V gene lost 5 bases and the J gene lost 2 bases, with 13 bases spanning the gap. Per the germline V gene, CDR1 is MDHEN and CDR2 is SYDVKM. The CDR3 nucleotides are TGTGCCAGCAGTGGGGACGACAGGACCTACGAGCAGTACTTC. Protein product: CASSGDDRTYEQYF.

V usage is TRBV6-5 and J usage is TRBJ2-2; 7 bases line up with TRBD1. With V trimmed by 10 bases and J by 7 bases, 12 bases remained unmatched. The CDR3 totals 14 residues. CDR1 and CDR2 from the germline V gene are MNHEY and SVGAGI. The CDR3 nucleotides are TGTGCCACCCCCGGCAGGGGGTGGGACGGGGAGCTGTTTTTT. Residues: CATPGRGWDGELFF.

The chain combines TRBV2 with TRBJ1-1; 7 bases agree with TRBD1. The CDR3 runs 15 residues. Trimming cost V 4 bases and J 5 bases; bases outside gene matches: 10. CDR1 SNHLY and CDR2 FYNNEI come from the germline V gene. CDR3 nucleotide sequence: TGTGCCAGCAGTGTTGGTAAAGGGGGCTGGACTGAAGCTTTCTTT. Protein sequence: CASSVGKGGWTEAFF.

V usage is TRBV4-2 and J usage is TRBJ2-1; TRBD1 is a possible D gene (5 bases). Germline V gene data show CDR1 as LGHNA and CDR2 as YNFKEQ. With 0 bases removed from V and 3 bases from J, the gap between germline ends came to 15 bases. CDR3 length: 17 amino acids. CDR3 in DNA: TGTGCCAGCAGCCAAGAAAGGCAGGTAGGACACTACAATGAGCAGTTCTTC. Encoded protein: CASSQERQVGHYNEQFF.

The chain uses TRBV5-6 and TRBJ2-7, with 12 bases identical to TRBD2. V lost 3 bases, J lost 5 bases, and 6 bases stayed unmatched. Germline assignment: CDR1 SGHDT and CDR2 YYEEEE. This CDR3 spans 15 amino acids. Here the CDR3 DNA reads TGTGCCAGCAGCTACCGACTAGCGGGGGAAAACGAGCAGTACTTC. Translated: CASSYRLAGENEQYF.

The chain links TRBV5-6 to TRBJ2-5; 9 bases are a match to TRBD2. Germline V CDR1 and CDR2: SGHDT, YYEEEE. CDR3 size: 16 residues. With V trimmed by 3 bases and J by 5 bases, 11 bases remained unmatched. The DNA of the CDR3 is TGTGCCAGCAGCTCGCCCCCAGCGGGGGGCAGGGAGACCCAGTACTTC. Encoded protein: CASSSPPAGGRETQYF.

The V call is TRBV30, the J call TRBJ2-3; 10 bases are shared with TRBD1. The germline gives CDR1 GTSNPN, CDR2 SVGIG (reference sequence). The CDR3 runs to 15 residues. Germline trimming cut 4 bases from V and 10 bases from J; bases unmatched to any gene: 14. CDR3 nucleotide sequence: TGTGCCTGGACAAGAGACAGGGGGCCCCGCGGTCCGCAGTATTTT. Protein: CAWTRDRGPRGPQYF.

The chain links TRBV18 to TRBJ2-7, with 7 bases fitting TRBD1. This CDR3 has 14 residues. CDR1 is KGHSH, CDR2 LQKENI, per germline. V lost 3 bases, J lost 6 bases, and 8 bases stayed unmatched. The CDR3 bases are TGTGCCAGCTCACCCCCGACAGGGTCGGCCGAGCAGTACTTC. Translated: CASSPPTGSAEQYF.